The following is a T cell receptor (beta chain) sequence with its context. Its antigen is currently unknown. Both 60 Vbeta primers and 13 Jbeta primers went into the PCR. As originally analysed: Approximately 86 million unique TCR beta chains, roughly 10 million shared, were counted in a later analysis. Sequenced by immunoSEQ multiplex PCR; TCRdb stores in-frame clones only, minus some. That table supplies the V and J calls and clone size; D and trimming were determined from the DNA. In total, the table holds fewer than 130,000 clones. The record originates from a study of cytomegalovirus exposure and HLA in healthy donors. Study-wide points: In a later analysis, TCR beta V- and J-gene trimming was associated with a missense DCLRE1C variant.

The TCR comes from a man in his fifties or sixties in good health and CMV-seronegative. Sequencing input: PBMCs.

CDR3 sequence reads: CASSLSARLGGDTGELFF. In nucleotides, the CDR3 is TGTGCCAGCAGCTTAAGCGCCCGCTTGGGGGGGGACACCGGGGAGCTGTTTTTT. The rearrangement uses TRBV7-3 and TRBJ2-2; 7 positions match TRBD2. The germline V gene encodes CDR1 SGHTA and CDR2 FQGTGA. V trimming: 1 base; J trimming: 3 bases; junction bases outside the gene matches: 11. CDR3 size: 18 residues.